The 20 T cell receptor beta chains reported below all come from one sample, sequenced in a study of T cell repertoires in cytomegalovirus infection. TCRdb ran MiXCR on the reads and lists one entry per CDR3 protein. The table records 500,000 to 600,000 distinct CDR3 sequences, 15% to 20% of them present only once. Sequenced material: CD8+ T cells from PBMCs. The source is a human donor in good health (CMV status not recorded). Some clones in this sample may be carry-over from other donors' samples.

This clonotype was counted many times. The rearrangement joins TRBV7-9 to TRBJ1-2; tentatively, D is TRBD1 (6 bases). The V gene's germline CDR1 is SEHNR and CDR2 FQNEAQ (reference sequence). V was trimmed by 4 bases and J by 5 bases, leaving 11 bases between them. The CDR3 totals 13 residues. The CDR3 sequence: CASSSQGYYGYTF. The CDR3 DNA follows: TGTGCCAGCAGCTCACAGGGTTATTATGGCTACACCTTC.

This clonotype was counted ten times or more. The chain combines TRBV12-3 or TRBV12-4 with TRBJ1-3; 8 bases match TRBD1. V lost 3 bases, J lost 4 bases, and 11 bases stayed unmatched. The CDR3 sequence is 17 residues long. The chain's CDR3 is CASSLGAGGAAGNTIYF. For the CDR3, the DNA is TGTGCCAGCAGTTTGGGGGCAGGGGGCGCGGCAGGAAACACCATATATTTT.

The chain recombines TRBV12-3 or TRBV12-4 with TRBJ2-7; TRBD1 matches 10 bases. Losses at the gene ends were 2 bases for V and 4 bases for J; bases not matched to a gene: 5. The CDR3 is 15 amino acids. CDR3 DNA sequence: TGTGCCAGCAGTTTATCCGGGACAGGGGTGTACGAGCAGTACTTC. This sequence encodes CASSLSGTGVYEQYF.

The genes are TRBV7-9 and TRBJ1-2; 7 bases match TRBD1. This CDR3 spans 14 amino acids. V was clipped by 5 bases and J by 0 bases; unmatched bases: 3. CDR1 is SEHNR, CDR2 FQNEAQ, per germline (reference sequence). The CDR3 sequence: CASSVTGTNYGYTF. CDR3 nucleotides: TGTGCCAGCAGCGTGACAGGGACTAACTATGGCTACACCTTC.

This clonotype was observed a few times. The chain employs TRBV3-1 and TRBJ1-2; 9 positions agree with TRBD1. Germline-derived CDR1 and CDR2 are LGHDT and YNNKEL (reference sequence). The CDR3 loop spans 16 amino acids. V was clipped by 4 bases and J by 2 bases; unmatched bases: 8. CDR3 in amino acids: CASSPTTGQGNYGYTF. Written as DNA, the CDR3 is TGTGCCAGCAGCCCCACCACCGGACAGGGGAACTATGGCTACACCTTC. The variable domain in full, with the rest retrieved from reference TRBV3-1 and TRBJ1-2, is DTAVSQTPKYLVTQMGNDKSIKCEQNLGHDTMYWYKQDSKKFLKIMFSYNNKELIINETVPNRFSPKSPDKAHLNLHINSLELGDSAVYFCASSPTTGQGNYGYTFGSGTRLTVV.

This clonotype was seen many times. The chain uses TRBV4-1 and TRBJ2-1; D possibly uses TRBD1 or TRBD2 (5 bases each). Between the trimmed V and J ends, which lost 0 bases and 2 bases, there was a span of 11 bases. The CDR3 runs 16 residues. CDR1 and CDR2 from the germline V gene are MGHRA and YSYEKL. The CDR3 DNA sequence: TGCGCCAGCAGCCAAGATCAGTTGGGGGCCTACAATGAGCAGTTCTTC. Translated: CASSQDQLGAYNEQFF.

This clonotype was picked up a small number of times. This chain connects TRBV30 to TRBJ2-1, with TRBD2 matching over 13 bases. The CDR3 runs to 15 residues. Germline CDR1 reads GTSNPN; CDR2 reads SVGIG (reference sequence). V dropped 4 bases and J dropped 6; count of bases not matched to a gene: 6. The CDR3 DNA reads TGTGCCTGGAAGATACTAGCGGGAGGGATCAATGAGCAGTTCTTC. Translation gives CAWKILAGGINEQFF.

This clonotype was picked up many times. The gene calls are TRBV4-2 and TRBJ1-1, with 7 nucleotides matching TRBD1. The CDR3 consists of 15 residues. Germline V CDR1 and CDR2: LGHNA, YNFKEQ. V lost 4 bases, J lost 1 base, and 6 bases stayed unmatched. CDR3 region: CASSPRTGENTEAFF. The CDR3 DNA reads TGTGCCAGCAGCCCCAGGACAGGAGAGAACACTGAAGCTTTCTTT.

In its sample, this clonotype was seen a few times. This may be a read error: a much more frequent sequence differs by one nucleotide. V is TRBV13 and J is TRBJ1-5; D is ambiguous. The germline V gene has CDR1 PRHDT and CDR2 FYEKMQ (reference sequence). This CDR3 has 13 residues. Trimming took 1 base from V and 5 from J, leaving 6 bases between them. The CDR3 region has the DNA TGTGCCAGCAGCTTAGCCCGTCATCAGCCCCAGCATTTT. This translates into CASSLARHQPQHF.

This clonotype was found many times. The chain joins TRBV11-2 to TRBJ2-7; D possibly corresponds to TRBD2 (6 bases). Per germline, CDR1 SGHAT and CDR2 FQNNGV. The CDR3 spans 16 residues. V shed 2 bases and J shed 5 bases, with 19 bases lying between them. The DNA for the CDR3 is TGTGCCAGCAGCTTACACGGAGGGCAGCTCGTCAACGAGCAGTACTTC. It yields the protein CASSLHGGQLVNEQYF.

This clonotype has a count of ten or more. The rearrangement uses TRBV7-6 and TRBJ2-5; 8 bases align to TRBD1. This CDR3 spans 19 amino acids. The V and J ends lost 4 bases and 1 base, in that order; junction bases with no gene match: 17. Germline V CDR1 and CDR2: SGHVS, FNYEAQ. CDR3 DNA: TGTGCCAGCAGCTCTCATCCGGGACAGGAAGAAGGTGTCCAAGAGACCCAGTACTTC. It codes for CASSSHPGQEEGVQETQYF.

The chain combines TRBV30 with TRBJ1-4; D ambiguous. Per the germline V gene, CDR1 is GTSNPN and CDR2 is SVGIG (reference sequence). This CDR3 comprises 15 residues. The V and J ends lost 1 base and 8 bases respectively, with 17 bases between them. The CDR3 spells CAWSAPDGAGEKLFF. Here the CDR3 DNA reads TGTGCCTGGAGTGCCCCCGATGGCGCCGGGGAAAAACTGTTTTTT.

This clonotype was picked up many times. The chain uses TRBV19 and TRBJ2-1; 10 bases fit TRBD2. The length of the CDR3 is 16 residues. V lost 8 bases to trimming and J lost 0 bases; unmatched junction nucleotides: 7. Looked up from germline, CDR1 is LNHDA and CDR2 is SQIVND (reference sequence). The CDR3 protein is CASWGLASRSYNEQFF. In nucleotides, the CDR3 is TGTGCCAGTTGGGGACTAGCGAGCCGCTCCTACAATGAGCAGTTCTTC.

This clonotype was recorded at least ten times. The chain joins TRBV10-3 to TRBJ1-1; the D gene is possibly TRBD1 (5 bases). This CDR3 contains 13 residues. CDR1 ENHRY and CDR2 SYGVKD come from the germline V gene. The V gene lost 2 bases and the J gene lost 5 bases, with 9 bases spanning the gap. The CDR3 DNA reads TGTGCCATCAGTGAGCAGGGAAGTACTGAAGCTTTCTTT. Its protein product is CAISEQGSTEAFF.

This clonotype was found many times. The chain couples TRBV19 to TRBJ1-5; the D gene is possibly TRBD1 (6 bases). CDR3 length: 15 residues. Germline V lookup: CDR1 LNHDA, CDR2 SQIVND (reference sequence). V lost 8 bases and J 3 bases, leaving 17 bases between the germline ends. CDR3 in amino acids: CASLSPGGLNQPQHF. CDR3 coding DNA: TGTGCCAGTCTTAGTCCCGGGGGCCTCAATCAGCCCCAGCATTTT.

This clonotype was counted at least ten times. The chain recombines TRBV28 with TRBJ2-2; possible D gene TRBD1, 5 bases. This CDR3 has 15 amino acids. The ends were cut back, 0 bases at V and 1 base at J, with 6 bases in the middle. The germline gives CDR1 MDHEN, CDR2 SYDVKM. This CDR3 is CASSLWGRNTGELFF. The CDR3 DNA reads as TGTGCCAGCAGTTTATGGGGGCGGAACACCGGGGAGCTGTTTTTT.

This clonotype was detected many times. The chain is built from TRBV27 and TRBJ1-4; weak D call: TRBD1 (6 bases). Trimming took 6 bases from V and 8 from J, leaving 22 bases between them. Germline assignment: CDR1 MNHEY and CDR2 SMNVEV (reference sequence). The CDR3 covers 16 residues. Here the CDR3 DNA reads TGTGCCAGCAGACGCTGGACAGCCAGTTTATCCGAAAAACTGTTTTTT. It specifies CASRRWTASLSEKLFF. Full variable domain (rest looked up from reference TRBV27 and TRBJ1-4): EAQVTQNPRYLITVTGKKLTVTCSQNMNHEYMSWYRQDPGLGLRQIYYSMNVEVTDKGDVPEGYKVSRKEKRNFPLILESPSPNQTSLYFCASRRWTASLSEKLFFGSGTQLSVL.

This clonotype has a count of ten or more. The chain couples TRBV2 to TRBJ2-5; weak D call: TRBD1 (6 bases). The CDR3 covers 15 residues. Germline CDR1 reads SNHLY; CDR2 reads FYNNEI. Deletions cut 4 bases from V and 5 bases from J, with 17 bases between. As DNA, the CDR3 is TGTGCCAGCAGTGCCCCTCCGACAGGACTGGAGACCCAGTACTTC. Encoded protein: CASSAPPTGLETQYF.

In its sample, this clonotype was seen many times. The chain has TRBV7-3 and TRBJ2-1, with TRBD1 matching over 7 bases. The CDR3 sequence is 17 residues long. J was trimmed by 0 bases and V by 0 bases; bases with no gene match: 5. Germline loops: CDR1 SGHTA, CDR2 FQGTGA. CDR3 sequence: CASSLTGTDLSYNEQFF. The DNA of the CDR3 is TGTGCCAGCAGCTTAACAGGGACAGACCTCTCCTACAATGAGCAGTTCTTC.

This clonotype was seen only once. A much larger clone sits a single nucleotide away, making a read error possible. Since the CDR3 does not end with the conserved phenylalanine or tryptophan, this likely comes from a read error. The chain couples TRBV7-6 to TRBJ2-1, with D possibly being TRBD1 (8 bases). The CDR3 contains 15 residues. Germline CDR1 SGHVS, CDR2 FNYEAQ. V was cut by 4 bases and J by 7 bases, with 17 bases left in between. The CDR3 sequence: CASSSDRGGRNEQFL. CDR3 DNA sequence: TGTGCCAGCAGCTCCGACAGGGGAGGGAGGAATGAGCAGTTCTTA.